Listed below are T cell receptor beta chains from one sample, sequenced in a study of shared clonotypes between healthy human individuals. Here immunoSEQ multiplex PCR was the method, and the copy in TCRdb shows in-frame clones only, minus some. The sample yields a few million clones, more than 85% seen once. The sequenced sample consisted of naive CD4+ T cells from PBMCs. These receptors were obtained from a young man in good health. Some clones in this sample may be carry-over from other donors' samples. Both conserved end residues are part of each CDR3. The D gene is left open where the match is weak. A clone size is listed for some rows: how often the clone was seen (once, few, many), or a class if it is expanded.

V: TRBV28
J: TRBJ2-1
D: -
size: -
CDR3: CASRGRGSSYNEQFF
DNA: TGTGCCAGCAGGGGCCGAGGGAGCTCCTACAATGAGCAGTTCTTC

V: TRBV5-4
J: TRBJ1-2
D: -
size: -
CDR3: CASSLAWAGEGYGYTF
DNA: TGTGCCAGCAGCTTGGCCTGGGCAGGGGAAGGCTATGGCTACACCTTC

V: TRBV11-3
J: TRBJ1-3
D: -
size: -
CDR3: CASSSETGPGNTIYF
DNA: TGTGCCAGCAGCTCAGAGACAGGTCCTGGAAACACCATATATTTT

V: TRBV27
J: TRBJ2-3
D: -
size: few
CDR3: CASSRTGRGTDTQYF
DNA: TGTGCCAGCAGTCGTACAGGGCGAGGCACAGATACGCAGTATTTT

V: TRBV27
J: TRBJ1-4
D: -
size: -
CDR3: CASRMRGGSEKLFF
DNA: TGTGCCAGCAGAATGCGGGGGGGAAGCGAAAAACTGTTTTTT

V: TRBV4-2
J: TRBJ2-3
D: TRBD2
size: -
CDR3: CASSQAGTSGIDTQYF
DNA: TGTGCCAGCAGCCAAGCCGGGACTAGCGGGATAGATACGCAGTATTTT

V: TRBV6-5
J: TRBJ2-7
D: -
size: -
CDR3: CASSYSETATYEQYF
DNA: TGTGCCAGCAGTTACTCGGAGACGGCCACCTACGAGCAGTACTTC

V: TRBV20-1
J: TRBJ1-2
D: -
size: few
CDR3: CSAPTLGYTF
DNA: TGCAGTGCCCCGACCCTGGGCTACACCTTC

V: TRBV2
J: TRBJ2-2
D: TRBD2
size: once
CDR3: CASSEARLAGNTGELFF
DNA: TGTGCCAGCAGTGAAGCGCGGCTAGCGGGTAACACCGGGGAGCTGTTTTTT

V: TRBV9
J: TRBJ2-2
D: TRBD2
size: -
CDR3: CASSPRLAGNTGELFF
DNA: TGTGCCAGCAGCCCTCGACTAGCGGGTAACACCGGGGAGCTGTTTTTT

V: TRBV10-3
J: TRBJ1-1
D: -
size: -
CDR3: CAISGRGGTYEAFF
DNA: TGTGCCATCAGTGGTAGGGGCGGGACTTACGAAGCTTTCTTT

V: TRBV15
J: TRBJ1-4
D: -
size: -
CDR3: CATSGGSEGIRKLFF
DNA: TGTGCCACCAGCGGAGGTTCGGAAGGGATTAGAAAACTGTTTTTT

V: TRBV15
J: TRBJ1-3
D: -
size: -
CDR3: CATSNPSLRSAGNTIYF
DNA: TGTGCCACCAGCAACCCCTCTTTACGAAGCGCTGGAAACACCATATATTTT

V: TRBV11-2
J: TRBJ1-2
D: -
size: -
CDR3: CASSSREGAGYGYTF
DNA: TGTGCCAGCAGCTCGAGAGAAGGGGCGGGCTATGGCTACACCTTC

V: TRBV25-1
J: TRBJ2-7
D: -
size: -
CDR3: CASALGGAVYEQYF
DNA: TGTGCCAGCGCCTTGGGGGGGGCGGTCTACGAGCAGTACTTC

V: TRBV11-2
J: TRBJ2-7
D: -
size: -
CDR3: CASSLISGHEQYF
DNA: TGTGCCAGCAGCTTAATTAGCGGCCACGAGCAGTACTTC

V: TRBV6-1
J: TRBJ1-4
D: -
size: -
CDR3: CASSEALRELNEKLFF
DNA: TGTGCCAGCAGTGAAGCGCTGAGGGAGCTAAATGAAAAACTGTTTTTT

V: TRBV5-4
J: TRBJ1-3
D: -
size: -
CDR3: CASSLAGAGNTIYF
DNA: TGTGCCAGCAGCTTGGCTGGGGCTGGAAACACCATATATTTT

V: TRBV9
J: TRBJ2-1
D: TRBD2
size: -
CDR3: CASSGLGSSGRTYNEQFF
DNA: TGTGCCAGCAGCGGTTTAGGGTCTAGCGGGAGGACGTACAATGAGCAGTTCTTC

V: TRBV6-5
J: TRBJ1-1
D: -
size: once
CDR3: CASSYSRAGLTEAFF
DNA: TGTGCCAGCAGTTACTCAAGGGCAGGGCTCACTGAAGCTTTCTTT

V: TRBV6-4
J: TRBJ2-3
D: -
size: -
CDR3: CASSDRGADDTQYF
DNA: TGTGCCAGCAGTGACAGAGGGGCTGACGATACGCAGTATTTT

V: TRBV19
J: TRBJ2-3
D: TRBD2
size: -
CDR3: CASASGGSTDTQYF
DNA: TGTGCCAGTGCTAGCGGAGGGAGCACAGATACGCAGTATTTT

V: TRBV9
J: TRBJ2-1
D: -
size: -
CDR3: CASSVGVEWNNEQFF
DNA: TGTGCCAGCAGCGTAGGAGTCGAGTGGAACAATGAGCAGTTCTTC

V: TRBV28
J: TRBJ1-1
D: -
size: -
CDR3: CASWGAMNTEAFF
DNA: TGTGCCAGTTGGGGGGCGATGAACACTGAAGCTTTCTTT

V: TRBV7-9
J: TRBJ2-2
D: -
size: -
CDR3: CASSSHRDRNTGELFF
DNA: TGTGCCAGCAGCTCGCACCGGGACCGGAACACCGGGGAGCTGTTTTTT

V: TRBV28
J: TRBJ2-6
D: -
size: -
CDR3: CASSLMERGANVLTF
DNA: TGTGCCAGCAGTTTAATGGAAAGGGGGGCCAACGTCCTGACTTTC

V: TRBV16
J: TRBJ1-5
D: -
size: few
CDR3: CASSQESMGRGVQPQHF
DNA: TGTGCCAGCAGCCAAGAATCGATGGGACGGGGAGTTCAGCCCCAGCATTTT

V: TRBV5-4
J: TRBJ2-2
D: -
size: once
CDR3: CASSSQGGELFF
DNA: TGTGCCAGCAGCTCCCAGGGCGGGGAGCTGTTTTTT

V: TRBV2
J: TRBJ1-2
D: -
size: -
CDR3: CASSASVDGYTF
DNA: TGTGCCAGCAGTGCCTCAGTCGATGGCTACACCTTC

V: TRBV10-3
J: TRBJ1-4
D: -
size: -
CDR3: CAISREIGTNEKLFF
DNA: TGTGCCATCAGTCGAGAAATCGGAACTAATGAAAAACTGTTTTTT

V: TRBV4-2
J: TRBJ1-1
D: -
size: -
CDR3: CASRPLGQNTEAFF
DNA: TGTGCCAGCCGACCCCTGGGCCAGAACACTGAAGCTTTCTTT

V: TRBV19
J: TRBJ2-7
D: -
size: -
CDR3: CASSIRPSGAYEQYF
DNA: TGTGCCAGTAGTATCCGGCCCTCAGGAGCCTACGAGCAGTACTTC

V: TRBV28
J: TRBJ2-1
D: -
size: -
CDR3: CASTFMARSYNEQFF
DNA: TGTGCCAGCACCTTCATGGCGCGCTCCTACAATGAGCAGTTCTTC

V: TRBV7-2
J: TRBJ2-7
D: TRBD2
size: -
CDR3: CASSLSSGSPQQYF
DNA: TGTGCCAGCAGCTTATCGAGCGGGAGTCCCCAGCAGTACTTC

V: TRBV28
J: TRBJ1-2
D: -
size: once
CDR3: CASSLRQHGYTF
DNA: TGTGCCAGCAGTTTACGACAACATGGCTACACCTTC

V: TRBV6-4
J: TRBJ1-2
D: -
size: -
CDR3: CASSEGVYGYTF
DNA: TGTGCCAGCAGTGAGGGGGTGTATGGCTACACCTTC

V: TRBV11-2
J: TRBJ2-7
D: TRBD2
size: -
CDR3: CASRPSGVLDEQYF
DNA: TGTGCCAGCAGACCTAGCGGGGTGCTGGACGAGCAGTACTTC

V: TRBV2
J: TRBJ2-2
D: -
size: -
CDR3: CASTRGRGELFF
DNA: TGTGCCAGCACCCGGGGTCGGGGGGAGCTGTTTTTT

V: TRBV28
J: TRBJ2-7
D: TRBD2
size: once
CDR3: CASSLTSGYTYEQYF
DNA: TGTGCCAGCAGTTTAACTAGCGGGTACACCTACGAGCAGTACTTC

V: TRBV5-5
J: TRBJ1-4
D: -
size: -
CDR3: CASSLGQAEKLFF
DNA: TGTGCCAGCAGCTTGGGACAGGCCGAAAAACTGTTTTTT

V: TRBV28
J: TRBJ1-5
D: TRBD1
size: few
CDR3: CASSRTGSNQPQHF
DNA: TGTGCCAGCAGCCGGACAGGGAGCAATCAGCCCCAGCATTTT

V: TRBV5-1
J: TRBJ2-5
D: -
size: -
CDR3: CASSSGTSQETQYF
DNA: TGCGCCAGCAGCTCAGGGACATCCCAAGAGACCCAGTACTTC

V: TRBV5-5
J: TRBJ2-7
D: TRBD2
size: -
CDR3: CASSLAVAGDYEQYF
DNA: TGTGCCAGCAGCTTGGCGGTAGCGGGGGACTACGAGCAGTACTTC

V: TRBV14
J: TRBJ1-3
D: -
size: -
CDR3: CASSHADRSSGNTIYF
DNA: TGTGCCAGCAGCCATGCCGACCGAAGCTCTGGAAACACCATATATTTT

V: TRBV7-3
J: TRBJ2-6
D: -
size: -
CDR3: CASSLSGVSRSGANVLTF
DNA: TGTGCCAGCAGCTTATCCGGGGTATCACGCTCTGGGGCCAACGTCCTGACTTTC

V: TRBV18
J: TRBJ1-1
D: -
size: -
CDR3: CASSPVPGHTEAFF
DNA: TGTGCCAGCTCACCAGTCCCAGGGCACACTGAAGCTTTCTTT

V: TRBV27
J: TRBJ2-7
D: TRBD1
size: -
CDR3: CASRRQGFEEQYF
DNA: TGTGCCAGCAGAAGACAGGGATTCGAAGAGCAGTACTTC

V: TRBV5-1
J: TRBJ2-2
D: -
size: -
CDR3: CASSPLRFGDAGELFF
DNA: TGCGCCAGCAGCCCACTTCGCTTCGGGGACGCCGGGGAGCTGTTTTTT

V: TRBV27
J: TRBJ1-1
D: -
size: -
CDR3: CASHRKEPNTEAFF
DNA: TGTGCCAGCCACCGGAAGGAACCGAACACTGAAGCTTTCTTT

V: TRBV6-6
J: TRBJ2-3
D: -
size: -
CDR3: CASSYSSPDTQYF
DNA: TGTGCCAGCAGTTACTCCTCACCCGATACGCAGTATTTT